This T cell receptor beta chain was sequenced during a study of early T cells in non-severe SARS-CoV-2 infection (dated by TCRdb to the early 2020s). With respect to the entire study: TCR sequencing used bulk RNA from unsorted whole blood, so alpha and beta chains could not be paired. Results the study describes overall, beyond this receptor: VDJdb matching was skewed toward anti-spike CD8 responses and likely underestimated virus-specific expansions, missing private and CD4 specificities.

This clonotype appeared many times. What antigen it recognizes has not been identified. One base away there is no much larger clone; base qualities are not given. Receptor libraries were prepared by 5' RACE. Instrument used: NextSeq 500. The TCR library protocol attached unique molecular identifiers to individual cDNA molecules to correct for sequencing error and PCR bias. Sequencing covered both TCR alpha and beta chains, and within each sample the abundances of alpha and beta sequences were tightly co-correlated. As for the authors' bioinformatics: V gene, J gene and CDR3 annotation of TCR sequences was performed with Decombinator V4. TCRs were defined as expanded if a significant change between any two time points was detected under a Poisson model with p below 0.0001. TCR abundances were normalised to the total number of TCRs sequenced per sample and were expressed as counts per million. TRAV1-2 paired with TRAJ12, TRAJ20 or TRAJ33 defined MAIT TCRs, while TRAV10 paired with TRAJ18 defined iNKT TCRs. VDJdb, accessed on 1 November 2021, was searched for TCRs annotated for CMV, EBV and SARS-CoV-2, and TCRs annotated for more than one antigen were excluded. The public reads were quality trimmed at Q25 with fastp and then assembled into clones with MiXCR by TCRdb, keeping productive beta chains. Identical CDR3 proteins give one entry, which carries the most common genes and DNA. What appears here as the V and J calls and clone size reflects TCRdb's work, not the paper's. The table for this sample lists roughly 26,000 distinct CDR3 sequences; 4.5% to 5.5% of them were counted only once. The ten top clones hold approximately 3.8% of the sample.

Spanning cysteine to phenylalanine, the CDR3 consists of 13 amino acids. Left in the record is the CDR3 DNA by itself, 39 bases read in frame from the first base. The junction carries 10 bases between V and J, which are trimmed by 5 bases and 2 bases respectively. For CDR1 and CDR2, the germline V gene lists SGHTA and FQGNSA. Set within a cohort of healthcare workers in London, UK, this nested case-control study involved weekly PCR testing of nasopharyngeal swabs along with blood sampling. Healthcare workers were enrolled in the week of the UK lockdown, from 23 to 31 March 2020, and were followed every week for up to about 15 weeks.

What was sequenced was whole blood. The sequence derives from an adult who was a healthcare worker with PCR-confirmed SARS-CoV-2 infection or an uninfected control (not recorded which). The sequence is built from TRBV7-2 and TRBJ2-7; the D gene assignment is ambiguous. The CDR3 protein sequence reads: CASSSGHTYEQYF. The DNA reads TGTGCCAGCAGCAGTGGGCATACCTACGAGCAGTACTTC.